This T cell receptor beta chain came from a study of tumor-infiltrating lymphocytes in primary liver carcinoma. Overall study context: The patients had histopathologically diagnosed primary liver carcinoma, and their disease was treated by surgical resection. The patients included men and women who were aged 30 to 69 years.

Concerning this clonotype itself: Its cognate antigen is unknown. This may arise from a read error, as a much more abundant clone is one base away.

RNA was extracted from whole blood without cell sorting, alongside germline DNA. Findings and limits, study-wide: When set against blood, tumors had a significantly higher top-250-clone fraction (p = 0.039). Tumor-adjacent and tumor-blood pairs shared less of their repertoires than tumor region pairs shared.

The CDR3 sequence is 17 residues long. Looked up from germline, CDR1 is MNHEY and CDR2 is SVGAGI. The researchers produced TCR beta cDNA from 400 to 650 ng total RNA with a constant-region primer. Libraries covering TCR beta were generated through three nested multiplex PCR rounds (using a slightly modified ARM-PCR). The first two PCR rounds, roughly 10 cycles each, used TRBV1-TRBV30 forward primers and a C-beta reverse primer. Using its own MiXCR run on the multiplex PCR reads, TCRdb lists one record per CDR3 protein. The sample yields about 210,000 distinct CDR3 sequences, 65% seen once. J is TRBJ1-2 and V is TRBV6-5, with TRBD1 as a possible D gene (6 bases). This TCR was recovered from a woman aged 55-70 years with primary liver carcinoma and hepatitis B virus infection. Sequencing input: peripheral blood. CDR3 loop: CASAHRAGPSANYGCTF. DNA for the CDR3: TGTGCCAGCGCGCACAGGGCAGGTCCAAGCGCTAACTATGGCTGCACCTTC.